Listed below are T cell receptor beta chains from one sample, sequenced in a study of T cells expressing NK-cell markers. TCRdb re-called the 5' RACE reads, yielding one record per CDR3 amino acid sequence without DNA. The table lists around 380,000 distinct CDR3 sequences. The source material was blood T cells: a sorted CD56 or NKG2C T cell subset, CD4+ or CD8+ T cells, or bulk PBMC T cells (not recorded which). The receptors derive from a woman in her 50s in good health. CDR3s include the opening cysteine and the closing phenylalanine or tryptophan.

>TRBJ2-1|TRBV7-9
CASRRRLEWGQASSYNEQFF
>TRBJ2-1|TRBV14
CASSQENWRPTPNEQFF
>TRBJ2-7|TRBV2
CASKGLAGVPYEQYF
>TRBJ2-2|TRBV12-5
CASGLGTGDTGELFF
>TRBJ2-4|TRBV20-1
CSAPEERIAKNIQYF
>TRBJ2-1|TRBV29-1
CSVGASGRGNEQFF
>TRBJ2-1|TRBV20-1
CSAYFSGKGNEQFF
>TRBJ2-1|TRBV2
CAGGQTYNEQFF
>TRBJ2-1|TRBV7-3
CASSPQRLAGTDEQFF
>TRBJ1-1|TRBV7-2
CASSPDPGRTEAFF
>TRBJ2-1|TRBV24-1
CATMRGLAGPYNEQFF
>TRBJ2-7|TRBV5-1
CARRPTVAGLTAYEQYF
>TRBJ2-2|TRBV11-2
CASSSIRASGKHGELFF
>TRBJ1-1|TRBV10-3
CAATGRGTEAFF
>TRBJ2-5|TRBV9
CASSVVPEETQYF
>TRBJ2-1|TRBV5-4
CASSLVRDYNEQFF
>TRBJ2-2|TRBV7-9
CASSSWRYTGELFF
>TRBJ2-2|TRBV19
CASSTGDRGRTGELFF
>TRBJ2-7|TRBV27
CASSFLPIPYEQYF
>TRBJ2-2|TRBV10-3
CAHGQGEASGELFF
>TRBJ2-1|TRBV11-2
CASSLFNEQFF
>TRBJ2-2|TRBV4-1
CASSQGFAGVSGELFF
>TRBJ1-1|TRBV5-1
CASSLAALGLLEAFF
>TRBJ2-4|TRBV12-3/TRBV12-4
CASRSGLAKNIQYF
>TRBJ2-1|TRBV6-5
CASSYSGSSYNEQFF
>TRBJ2-1|TRBV4-1
CASSQEGGLSVGEQFF
>TRBJ2-7|TRBV29-1
CSVGPGTREQYF
>TRBJ2-5|TRBV15
CATSGVAILQETQYF
>TRBJ2-1|TRBV11-2
CASSSFLAGGHNEQFF
>TRBJ2-2|TRBV11-2
CASSLPRVGELFF
>TRBJ1-1|TRBV27
CASSFKVFMAQAFF
>TRBJ2-2|TRBV27
CASSLPFGRGTGELFF
>TRBJ2-5|TRBV19
CASSGLLETQYF
>TRBJ2-1|TRBV7-2
CASSLAGLAGGLRFNEQFF
>TRBJ2-3|TRBV7-9
CASSLPTQRDVDTQYF
>TRBJ2-1|TRBV19
CASSWGTGGFFSEQFF
>TRBJ2-5|TRBV20-1
CSAGGTSGQETQYF
>TRBJ1-1|TRBV5-1
CASSSPPMNTEAFF
>TRBJ1-5|TRBV20-1
CSARGQGYRQPQHF
>TRBJ1-5|TRBV20-1
CSARGTDSSNQPQHF
>TRBJ2-2|TRBV7-3
CASSPQNRGHGELFF
>TRBJ1-1|TRBV5-1
CASSLTGVEEFEAFF
>TRBJ1-2|TRBV30
CAWSTWTGTDYGYTF
>TRBJ2-5|TRBV20-1
CSAREASGETQYF
>TRBJ2-7|TRBV20-1
CSASLLGEQYF
>TRBJ1-6|TRBV4-1
CASRDLSGSDSPLHF
>TRBJ2-7|TRBV10-3
CAISGAGGNYEQYF
>TRBJ2-3|TRBV20-1
CSARGVSGGTDTQYF
>TRBJ2-7|TRBV5-1
CASRQFTSSGSRYEQYF
>TRBJ2-7|TRBV12-3/TRBV12-4
CASSRAPGRNYEQYF
>TRBJ2-1|TRBV7-8
CASSLGRLSRAGGEQFF
>TRBJ2-3|TRBV10-3
CAISVVVGTDTQYF
>TRBJ2-3|TRBV19
CASSTPMGIGRPNTQYF
>TRBJ2-1|TRBV24-1
CATSDLMEGQFF
>TRBJ1-2|TRBV29-1
CSVTGVIGGYTF